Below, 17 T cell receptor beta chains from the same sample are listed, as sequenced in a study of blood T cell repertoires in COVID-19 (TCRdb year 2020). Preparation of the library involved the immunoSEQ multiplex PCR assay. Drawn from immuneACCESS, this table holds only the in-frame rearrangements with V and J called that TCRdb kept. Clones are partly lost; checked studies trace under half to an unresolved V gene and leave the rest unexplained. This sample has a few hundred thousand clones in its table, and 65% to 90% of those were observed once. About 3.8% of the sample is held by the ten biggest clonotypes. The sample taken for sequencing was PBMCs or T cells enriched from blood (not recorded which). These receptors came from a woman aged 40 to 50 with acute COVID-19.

This CDR3 reads CASSPPGIRNSPLHF. CDR3 sequence (DNA): TGTGCCAGCAGCCCCCCGGGGATCCGAAATTCACCCCTCCACTTT. The gene calls are TRBV28 and TRBJ1-6; no firm D call. Germline V CDR1 and CDR2: MDHEN, SYDVKM. This CDR3 is built from 15 residues. Between the trimmed V and J ends, which lost 6 bases and 7 bases, there was a span of 16 bases.

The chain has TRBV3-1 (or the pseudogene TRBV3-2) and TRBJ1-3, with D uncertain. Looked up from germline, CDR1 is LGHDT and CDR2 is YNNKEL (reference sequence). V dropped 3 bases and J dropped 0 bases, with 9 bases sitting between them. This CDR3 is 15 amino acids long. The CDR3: CASSQGQRSGNTIYF. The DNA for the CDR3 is TGTGCCAGCAGCCAGGGCCAACGCTCTGGAAACACCATATATTTT.

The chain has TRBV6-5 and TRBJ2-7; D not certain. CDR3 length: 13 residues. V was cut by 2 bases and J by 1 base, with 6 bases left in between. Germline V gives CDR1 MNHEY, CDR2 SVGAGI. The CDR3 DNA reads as TGTGCCAGCAGTTACGAGTCATCCTACGAGCAGTACTTC. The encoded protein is CASSYESSYEQYF.

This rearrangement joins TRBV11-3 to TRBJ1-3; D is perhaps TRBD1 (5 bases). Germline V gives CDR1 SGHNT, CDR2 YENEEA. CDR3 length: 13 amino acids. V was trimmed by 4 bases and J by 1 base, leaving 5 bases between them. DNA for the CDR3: TGTGCCAGCAGCTCAGGGTCTGGAAACACCATATATTTT. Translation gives CASSSGSGNTIYF.

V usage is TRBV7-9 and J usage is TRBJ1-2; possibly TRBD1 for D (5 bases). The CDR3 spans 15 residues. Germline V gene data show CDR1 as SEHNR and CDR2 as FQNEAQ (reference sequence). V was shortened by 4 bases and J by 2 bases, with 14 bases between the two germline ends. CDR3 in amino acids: CASSSMDGGNYGYTF. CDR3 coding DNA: TGTGCCAGCAGCTCGATGGACGGGGGGAACTATGGCTACACCTTC.

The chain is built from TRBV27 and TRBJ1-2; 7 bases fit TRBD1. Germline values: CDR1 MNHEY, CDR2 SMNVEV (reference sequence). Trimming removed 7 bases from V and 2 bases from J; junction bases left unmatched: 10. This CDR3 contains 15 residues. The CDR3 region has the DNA TGTGCCAGCATGAGATTGGACAGGCACAACTATGGCTACACCTTC. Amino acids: CASMRLDRHNYGYTF.

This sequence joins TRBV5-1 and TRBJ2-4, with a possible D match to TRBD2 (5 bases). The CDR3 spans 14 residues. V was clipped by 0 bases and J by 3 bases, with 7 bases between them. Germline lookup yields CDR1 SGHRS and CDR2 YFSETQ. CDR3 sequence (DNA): TGCGCCAGCAGCTTGGCCGGGGACAAAAACATTCAGTACTTC. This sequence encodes CASSLAGDKNIQYF.

The CDR3: CASSDRSPLRGYTF. CDR3 DNA: TGTGCCAGCAGTGACAGGAGTCCTTTAAGGGGCTACACCTTC. The chain recombines TRBV6-4 with TRBJ1-2; D call uncertain. Germline V gene sequence: CDR1 MRHNA, CDR2 SNTAGT. This CDR3 spans 14 amino acids. V lost 2 bases and J lost 8, with 15 bases in between.

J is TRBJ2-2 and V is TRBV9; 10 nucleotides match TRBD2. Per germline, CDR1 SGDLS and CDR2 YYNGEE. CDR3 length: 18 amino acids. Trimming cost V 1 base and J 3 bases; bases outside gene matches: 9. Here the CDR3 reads CASSVPQREGLDTGELFF. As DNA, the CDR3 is TGTGCCAGCAGCGTACCCCAGCGGGAGGGTTTAGACACCGGGGAGCTGTTTTTT. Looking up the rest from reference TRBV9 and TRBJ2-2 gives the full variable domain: DSGVTQTPKHLITATGQRVTLRCSPRSGDLSVYWYQQSLDQGLQFLIQYYNGEERAKGNILERFSAQQFPDLHSELNLSSLELGDSALYFCASSVPQREGLDTGELFFGEGSRLTVL.

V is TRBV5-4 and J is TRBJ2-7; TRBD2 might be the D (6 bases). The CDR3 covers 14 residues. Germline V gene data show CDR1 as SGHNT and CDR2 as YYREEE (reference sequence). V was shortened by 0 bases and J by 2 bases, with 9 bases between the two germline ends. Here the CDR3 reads CASSLEGGPYEQYF. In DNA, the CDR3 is TGTGCCAGCAGCTTGGAGGGAGGCCCCTACGAGCAGTACTTC.

CDR3 sequence reads: CASSLGLAGGDEQFF. The CDR3 nucleotides read TGTGCCAGCAGCTTAGGGCTAGCGGGAGGTGACGAGCAGTTCTTC. The chain combines TRBV7-8 with TRBJ2-1; 11 bases are shared with TRBD2. Unmatched junction bases numbered 6, after V lost 1 base and J lost 10 bases. Germline CDR1 reads SGHVS; CDR2 reads FQNEAQ. CDR3 length: 15 amino acids.

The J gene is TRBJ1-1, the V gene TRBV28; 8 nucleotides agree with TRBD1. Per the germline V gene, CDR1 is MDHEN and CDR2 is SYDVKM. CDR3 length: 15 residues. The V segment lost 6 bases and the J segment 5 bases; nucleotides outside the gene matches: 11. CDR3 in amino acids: CASSSPGQGKTEAFF. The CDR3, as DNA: TGTGCCAGCAGCTCCCCCGGACAGGGAAAAACTGAAGCTTTCTTT.

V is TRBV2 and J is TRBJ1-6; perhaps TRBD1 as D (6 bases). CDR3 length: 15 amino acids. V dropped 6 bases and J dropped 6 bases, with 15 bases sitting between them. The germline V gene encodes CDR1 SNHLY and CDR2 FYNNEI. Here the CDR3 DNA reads TGTGCCAGCAGCCTCTCCGGGACACTTAATTCACCCCTCCACTTT. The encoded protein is CASSLSGTLNSPLHF.

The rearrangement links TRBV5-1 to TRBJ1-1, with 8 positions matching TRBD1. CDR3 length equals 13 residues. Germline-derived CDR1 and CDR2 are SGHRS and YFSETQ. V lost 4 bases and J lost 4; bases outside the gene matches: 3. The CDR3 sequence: CASSIDRGTEAFF. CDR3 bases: TGCGCCAGCAGCATAGACAGGGGCACTGAAGCTTTCTTT. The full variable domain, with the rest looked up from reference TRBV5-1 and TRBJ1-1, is KAGVTQTPRYLIKTRGQQVTLSCSPISGHRSVSWYQQTPGQGLQFLFEYFSETQRNKGNFPGRFSGRQFSNSRSEMNVSTLELGDSALYLCASSIDRGTEAFFGQGTRLTVV.

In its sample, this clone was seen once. This CDR3 reads CASSPGGADTQYF. The CDR3 region has the DNA TGTGCCAGCAGCCCCGGTGGTGCAGATACGCAGTATTTT. The V call is TRBV28, the J call TRBJ2-3; D remains unclear. Trimming left V 6 bases short and J 4 bases short, with 11 bases between. This CDR3 is built from 13 residues. From germline, CDR1 is MDHEN and CDR2 SYDVKM.

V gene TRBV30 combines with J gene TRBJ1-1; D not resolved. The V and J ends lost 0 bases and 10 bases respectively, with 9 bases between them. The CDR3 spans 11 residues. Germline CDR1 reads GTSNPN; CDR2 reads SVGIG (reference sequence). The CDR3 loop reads CAWSVPGRAFF. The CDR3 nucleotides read TGTGCCTGGAGTGTACCAGGTCGAGCTTTCTTT.

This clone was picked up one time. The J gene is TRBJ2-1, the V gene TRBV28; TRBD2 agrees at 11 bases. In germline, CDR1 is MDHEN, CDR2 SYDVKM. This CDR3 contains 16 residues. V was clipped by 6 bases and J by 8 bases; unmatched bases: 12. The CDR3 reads CASRTISGRGRDEQFF. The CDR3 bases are TGTGCCAGCAGGACTATTAGCGGGAGGGGTCGTGATGAGCAGTTCTTC.